Listed below are T cell receptor beta chains from one sample, sequenced in a study of post-analysis software for immune sequencing data. Using its own MiXCR run on the PCR reads, TCRdb lists one record per CDR3 protein. Of about 560,000 distinct CDR3 sequences listed, around 47% are singletons. The sample consisted of blood. All receptors derive from a girl between 5 and 17 years old with multiple sclerosis. Each CDR3 is given with its conserved first and last residue. D genes are given only for firm matches. Only some rows state a clone size, as once, few, many or a class for expanded clones.

V gene	J gene	clone size	D gene	CDR3 protein	CDR3 DNA
TRBV20-1	TRBJ2-1	.	TRBD2	CSAPGTSGGGEQFF	TGCAGTGCGCCCGGGACTAGCGGCGGGGGTGAGCAGTTCTTC
TRBV10-3	TRBJ2-7	.	TRBD1	CAISESSGTGGYEQYF	TGTGCCATCAGTGAGTCGAGCGGGACAGGGGGCTACGAGCAGTACTTC
TRBV20-1	TRBJ2-1	few	.	CSAPNRGPYNEQFF	TGCAGTGCTCCGAATCGGGGCCCATACAATGAGCAGTTCTTC
TRBV7-9	TRBJ1-5	.	.	CASSLGGAPVDQPQHF	TGTGCCAGCAGCCTGGGCGGGGCTCCCGTGGATCAGCCCCAGCATTTT
TRBV20-1	TRBJ2-5	.	TRBD1	CSAKKHRGETQYF	TGCAGTGCTAAAAAGCACAGGGGTGAGACCCAGTACTTC
TRBV11-3	TRBJ1-2	.	.	CASSFGSRETGYTF	TGTGCCAGCAGCTTCGGTTCTCGGGAGACCGGCTACACCTTC
TRBV10-3	TRBJ1-2	few	TRBD1	CAIRPDRIGLGYTF	TGTGCCATCAGACCGGACAGGATCGGGCTTGGCTACACCTTC
TRBV12-3/TRBV12-4	TRBJ1-6	few	.	CASSLYPNSPLHF	TGTGCCAGCAGCCTCTACCCAAATTCACCCCTCCACTTT
TRBV28	TRBJ1-1	few	.	CASRTDPINTEAFF	TGTGCCAGCAGGACGGACCCTATAAACACTGAAGCTTTCTTT
TRBV27	TRBJ2-7	.	.	CASSLSVNRVIEQYF	TGTGCCAGCAGTTTATCGGTCAACAGGGTGATCGAGCAGTACTTC
TRBV7-3	TRBJ1-1	.	.	CASSSDINTEAFF	TGTGCCAGCAGCTCGGACATTAACACTGAAGCTTTCTTT
TRBV5-1	TRBJ2-1	few	TRBD1	CASTLGQGPYNEQFF	TGCGCCAGCACCTTAGGACAGGGCCCCTACAATGAGCAGTTCTTC
TRBV4-1	TRBJ1-5	.	.	CASSQEANGGYQPQHF	TGCGCCAGCAGCCAAGAGGCCAACGGAGGGTATCAGCCCCAGCATTTT
TRBV20-1	TRBJ1-6	few	.	CSAQGGDNSPLHF	TGCAGTGCCCAAGGCGGGGATAATTCACCCCTCCACTTT
TRBV5-1	TRBJ2-5	few	TRBD2	CASSLASLAGGSETQYF	TGCGCCAGCAGCTTGGCCTCACTAGCGGGGGGTAGCGAGACCCAGTACTTC
TRBV24-1	TRBJ2-1	.	TRBD2	CATSTSGSAWEQFF	TGTGCCACCAGTACTAGCGGGAGTGCATGGGAGCAGTTCTTC
TRBV12-3/TRBV12-4	TRBJ1-2	few	TRBD1	CASSFGQGANRGGYTF	TGTGCCAGCAGTTTTGGGCAGGGGGCGAATAGGGGAGGCTACACCTTC
TRBV29-1	TRBJ2-3	few	TRBD2	CSTWDREGTQYF	TGCAGCACCTGGGACCGGGAGGGGACGCAGTATTTT
TRBV5-1	TRBJ2-3	few	.	CASTVADTQYF	TGCGCCAGCACCGTTGCAGATACGCAGTATTTT
TRBV4-1	TRBJ1-1	.	TRBD1	CASRKDGTGPPMNTEAFF	TGCGCCAGCAGGAAAGACGGGACAGGGCCGCCCATGAACACTGAAGCTTTCTTT
TRBV20-1	TRBJ2-7	.	TRBD2	CSAEEGGLAGGRYEQYF	TGCAGTGCCGAGGAGGGGGGCCTAGCGGGAGGCCGCTACGAGCAGTACTTC
TRBV6-6	TRBJ1-2	few	.	CASSSGQTNYGYTF	TGTGCCAGCAGTTCCGGACAGACAAACTATGGCTACACCTTC
TRBV6-5	TRBJ2-7	many	.	CASSTTYEQYF	TGTGCCAGCAGTACCACCTACGAGCAGTACTTC
TRBV10-3	TRBJ2-7	.	.	CAISESIFMNEQYF	TGTGCCATCAGTGAGTCGATTTTCATGAACGAGCAGTACTTC
TRBV20-1	TRBJ2-3	.	TRBD2	CSARDPSGRYFDTQYF	TGCAGTGCTCGAGACCCTAGCGGGAGGTACTTCGATACGCAGTATTTT
TRBV6-6	TRBJ2-1	.	.	CASSSTPAVNEQFF	TGTGCCAGCAGCTCTACCCCTGCTGTGAATGAGCAGTTCTTC
TRBV18	TRBJ2-7	.	.	CASSPETDSYEQYF	TGTGCCAGCTCACCAGAGACAGACTCCTACGAGCAGTACTTC
TRBV12-3/TRBV12-4	TRBJ1-5	.	.	CASSLINQPQHF	TGTGCCAGCAGCCTCATCAATCAGCCCCAGCATTTT
TRBV20-1	TRBJ1-2	.	.	CSATGPDNYGYTF	TGCAGTGCCACGGGACCGGATAACTATGGCTACACCTTC
TRBV12-3/TRBV12-4	TRBJ2-1	.	.	CASNGVSSYNEQFF	TGTGCCAGCAACGGGGTTAGCTCCTACAATGAGCAGTTCTTC